The TCR beta chain described here comes from a study of shared clonotypes between healthy human individuals. The study's findings and limits: Rarefaction gave evidence that sorted-subset sequencing remained incomplete despite large depth. In a handful of donors, roughly 5.2% of naive CD4 clonotypes appeared in common.

J was trimmed by 6 bases and V by 2 bases; bases with no gene match: 12. Germline V lookup: CDR1 MNHNS, CDR2 SASEGT. The CDR3 extends over 19 amino acids. Libraries were prepared by immunoSEQ multiplex PCR; TCRdb keeps only in-frame clonotypes and omits some of them. The sample consists of about 980,000 clones, over 60% of them appearing once. A remark on this clone: No antigen is known for it.

Donors were Caucasian adults residing in Nashville, Tennessee, USA. Partitioning of CD4+ cells yielded a CD45RA+ naive subset and a CD45RA-negative memory subset. The TCR originated in a man aged 18 to 29 in good health. The sequencing sample was made of memory CD4+ T cells sorted from blood. Subset noted: CD45RA-negative fraction. The rearrangement links TRBV6-1 to TRBJ2-2, with 13 positions matching TRBD2. The CDR3 is CASSEIPPLAGGLSGELFF. The CDR3 DNA sequence: TGTGCCAGCAGTGAAATCCCCCCACTAGCGGGAGGGCTCTCCGGGGAGCTGTTTTTT.